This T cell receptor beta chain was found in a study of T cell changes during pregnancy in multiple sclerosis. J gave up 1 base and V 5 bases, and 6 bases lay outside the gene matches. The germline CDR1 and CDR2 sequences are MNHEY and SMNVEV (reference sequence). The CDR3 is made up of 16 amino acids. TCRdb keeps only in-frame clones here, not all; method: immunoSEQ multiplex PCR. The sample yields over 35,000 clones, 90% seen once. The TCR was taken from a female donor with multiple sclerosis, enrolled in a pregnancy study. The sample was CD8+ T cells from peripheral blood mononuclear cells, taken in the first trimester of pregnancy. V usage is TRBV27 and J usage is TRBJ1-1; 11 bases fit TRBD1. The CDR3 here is CASSARTGGRNTEAFF. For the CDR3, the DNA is TGTGCCAGCAGTGCCCGGACAGGGGGCAGGAACACTGAAGCTTTCTTT.